A single sample is the source of the 25 T cell receptor beta chains below, sequenced in a study of Graves' ophthalmopathy and Graves' hyperthyroidism. RNA transcripts served as template for amplifying TCR beta CDR3 sequences. Second-round multiplex PCR followed a first-round RT-PCR using HTBI primers. TCRdb ran MiXCR on the multiplex PCR reads and lists one entry per CDR3 protein. The sample has around 400,000 distinct CDR3 sequences; about a sixth are singletons. Sequenced input: peripheral blood. These receptors were taken from a woman aged 18-30 years with Graves' ophthalmopathy.

About this clonotype itself: Relative to the germline gene, one junction end is altered; a read error may explain this. The rearrangement links TRBV10-2 to TRBJ1-1; a possible D gene is TRBD1 (6 bases). Germline-derived CDR1 and CDR2 are WSHSY and SAAADI. CDR3 size: 15 residues. The CDR3 loop reads CASSQVGGQGGEAFF. CDR3 nucleotide sequence: TGTGCCAGCAGCCAAGTGGGGGGCCAAGGTGGTGAAGCTTTCTTT.

Many counts were recorded for this clonotype. The V and J genes are TRBV12-3 or TRBV12-4 and TRBJ2-5; D ambiguous. The V gene lost 3 bases and the J gene lost 1 base, with 9 bases spanning the gap. The CDR3 sequence is 14 residues long. The DNA for the CDR3 is TGTGCCAGCAGTTTCCGGACGGGCCAAGAGACCCAGTACTTC. Translation gives CASSFRTGQETQYF.

This clonotype was recorded at least ten times. V usage is TRBV6-2 or TRBV6-3 and J usage is TRBJ1-1, with D tentatively TRBD1 (6 bases). Per the germline V gene, CDR1 is MNHEY and CDR2 is SVGEGT. The CDR3 spans 13 residues. Trimming took 6 bases from V and 4 from J, leaving 12 bases between them. The DNA of the CDR3 is TGTGCCAGCAGCCGACCACAGGGCACTGAAGCTTTCTTT. Residues: CASSRPQGTEAFF.

The table lists this clonotype with many counts. V gene TRBV6-1 combines with J gene TRBJ1-2; 9 bases map to TRBD1. CDR1 and CDR2 from the germline V gene are MNHNS and SASEGT. Germline trimming cut 9 bases from V and 8 bases from J; bases unmatched to any gene: 7. The CDR3 sequence is 12 residues long. In DNA, the CDR3 is TGTGCCAGGAGGACAGGGGCCGGCGGCTACACCTTC. Amino acids: CARRTGAGGYTF.

The chain uses TRBV20-1 and TRBJ1-6; 8 positions agree with TRBD1. J gave up 5 bases and V 6 bases, and 6 bases lay outside the gene matches. CDR3 length: 14 residues. Germline V gene lookup returns CDR1 DFQATT and CDR2 SNEGSKA (reference sequence). CDR3 bases: TGCAGTGCCGCCGGGGACAGGAATAATTCACCCCTCCACTTT. Residues: CSAAGDRNNSPLHF.

The gene calls are TRBV7-2 and TRBJ1-2, with a tentative D call TRBD1 (5 bases). V was shortened by 1 base and J by 6 bases, with 12 bases between the two germline ends. Germline CDR1 and CDR2: SGHTA and FQGNSA. This CDR3 comprises 14 residues. The CDR3 spells CASSLVGTWDGYTF. The DNA of the CDR3 is TGTGCCAGCAGCTTAGTGGGGACTTGGGATGGCTACACCTTC.

This clonotype was recorded at least ten times. The junction and the germline gene differ at one end; a read error may be behind it. The genes are TRBV6-5 and TRBJ1-5, with D possibly TRBD1 on 6 matching bases. This CDR3 has 16 residues. Per the germline V gene, CDR1 is MNHEY and CDR2 is SVGAGI. The CDR3 DNA follows: TGTGCCAGCAGTAACTCGGAACAGGGTGGCAATCAGCCCCAGCATTTT. As protein: CASSNSEQGGNQPQHF.

This clonotype has a count of ten or more. The chain recombines TRBV6-5 with TRBJ2-7; tentatively, D is TRBD1 (5 bases). This CDR3 spans 11 amino acids. CDR1 is MNHEY and CDR2 is SVGAGI in the germline V gene. V shed 6 bases and J shed 5 bases, with 8 bases lying between them. CDR3 sequence: CASRTGHEQYF. CDR3 DNA sequence: TGTGCCAGCAGAACAGGTCACGAGCAGTACTTC.

In this sample, this clonotype turned up many times. The chain joins TRBV6-5 to TRBJ2-7; 8 nucleotides align to TRBD2. Germline trimming cut 2 bases from V and 6 bases from J; bases unmatched to any gene: 6. Germline lookup yields CDR1 MNHEY and CDR2 SVGAGI. The CDR3 has 14 residues. The CDR3 region has the DNA TGTGCCAGCAGTTACCCCGGGACTAGGGGCGAGCAGTACTTC. Its protein product is CASSYPGTRGEQYF.

V usage is TRBV30 and J usage is TRBJ2-2; D possibly matches TRBD1 or TRBD2 (5 bases each). Germline values: CDR1 GTSNPN, CDR2 SVGIG (reference sequence). V shed 5 bases and J shed 4 bases, with 14 bases lying between them. The CDR3 spans 14 residues. CDR3 bases: TGTGCCTGGGTAGGGACCTCGCGCACCGGGGAGCTGTTTTTT. The encoded protein is CAWVGTSRTGELFF.

This clonotype came up many times. The chain employs TRBV6-2 or TRBV6-3 and TRBJ2-5; a possible D gene is TRBD1 (5 bases). The CDR3 is made up of 14 amino acids. Looked up from germline, CDR1 is MNHEY and CDR2 is SVGEGT. V lost 10 bases and J lost 4, with 19 bases in between. The CDR3 loop reads CATERKGARETQYF. DNA for the CDR3: TGTGCCACCGAGAGGAAAGGGGCCCGAGAGACCCAGTACTTC.

In this sample, this clonotype turned up many times. The rearrangement links TRBV12-3 or TRBV12-4 to TRBJ1-2, with a tentative D call TRBD1 (5 bases). Trimming removed 7 bases at V and 5 bases at J, with 20 bases between. The CDR3 is 15 residues long. This CDR3 reads CASTATGQAVYGYTF. The CDR3 DNA reads as TGTGCCAGCACCGCCACGGGGCAGGCGGTTTATGGCTACACCTTC.

This clonotype came up many times. This chain connects TRBV15 to TRBJ2-5; 7 nucleotides match TRBD2. This CDR3 contains 16 residues. From germline, CDR1 is LNHNV and CDR2 YYDKDF (reference sequence). V lost 0 bases, J lost 2 bases, and 6 bases stayed unmatched. The CDR3 DNA reads as TGTGCCACCAGCAGAGAGGGGGGGTGGGGGCAAGAGACCCAGTACTTC. Amino acid sequence: CATSREGGWGQETQYF.

There are many counts of this clonotype. The genes are TRBV28 and TRBJ2-7; 7 nucleotides line up with TRBD1. Germline CDR1 MDHEN, CDR2 SYDVKM. This CDR3 is built from 13 residues. With 3 bases clipped from V and 3 bases from J, the junction kept 2 bases outside the gene matches. This chain's CDR3 is CASSFAGGYEQYF. In nucleotides, the CDR3 is TGTGCCAGCAGTTTCGCAGGGGGCTACGAGCAGTACTTC. The variable domain in full, with the rest retrieved from reference TRBV28 and TRBJ2-7, is DVKVTQSSRYLVKRTGEKVFLECVQDMDHENMFWYRQDPGLGLRLIYFSYDVKMKEKGDIPEGYSVSREKKERFSLILESASTNQTSMYLCASSFAGGYEQYFGPGTRLTVT.

The gene calls are TRBV30 and TRBJ2-7, with 9 bases aligning to TRBD1. V lost 2 bases and J lost 7; bases outside the gene matches: 18. Germline assignment: CDR1 GTSNPN and CDR2 SVGIG (reference sequence). The CDR3 runs 17 residues. The CDR3: CAWSLFSGQGKSGEQYF. The CDR3 DNA sequence: TGTGCCTGGAGTCTGTTCTCGGGACAGGGAAAATCGGGAGAGCAGTACTTC.

Many counts were recorded for this clonotype. The rearrangement joins TRBV28 to TRBJ2-2, with 8 bases identical to TRBD2. The V segment lost 2 bases and the J segment 4 bases; nucleotides outside the gene matches: 3. The CDR3 totals 15 residues. Germline-derived CDR1 and CDR2 are MDHEN and SYDVKM. CDR3 coding DNA: TGTGCCAGCAGTTTAAGGACTAGCACCACCGGGGAGCTGTTTTTT. This sequence encodes CASSLRTSTTGELFF.

The V and J genes are TRBV4-1 and TRBJ1-1; a weak D match, TRBD1 (5 bases). CDR3 length equals 13 residues. Germline V gene sequence: CDR1 MGHRA, CDR2 YSYEKL. V was clipped by 4 bases and J by 5 bases, with 11 bases between them. CDR3 residues: CASSRRGETEAFF. The CDR3 DNA follows: TGCGCCAGCAGCCGGAGGGGAGAAACTGAAGCTTTCTTT.

In this sample, this clonotype turned up many times. V is TRBV11-2 and J is TRBJ2-4; D uncertain. Germline lookup yields CDR1 SGHAT and CDR2 FQNNGV. V dropped 1 base and J dropped 5 bases, with 9 bases sitting between them. The CDR3 loop spans 14 amino acids. The CDR3 region has the DNA TGTGCCAGCAGCTTAGTTAACAGTCAAAACATTCAGTACTTC. Translation gives CASSLVNSQNIQYF.

Ten or more counts support this clonotype. The chain couples TRBV30 to TRBJ2-2, with TRBD1 as a possible D gene (6 bases). Germline assignment: CDR1 GTSNPN and CDR2 SVGIG (reference sequence). V lost 1 base and J 4 bases, leaving 10 bases between the germline ends. CDR3 size: 14 residues. The CDR3 sequence: CAWSALTGTGELFF. In nucleotides, the CDR3 is TGTGCCTGGAGTGCGCTGACAGGCACCGGGGAGCTGTTTTTT.

This clonotype was observed many times. This rearrangement joins TRBV27 to TRBJ1-6; 9 bases fit TRBD1. The junction had 14 bases not matched to a gene; V was cut back by 4 bases and J by 10 bases. Germline CDR1 MNHEY, CDR2 SMNVEV (reference sequence). This CDR3 region has 17 residues. CDR3 bases: TGTGCCAGCAGTTCACACCCGGGACAGGGACCTTTCTCACCCCTCCACTTT. This translates into CASSSHPGQGPFSPLHF.

The rearrangement joins TRBV6-5 to TRBJ2-5; no definite D call. This CDR3 contains 14 residues. Trimming stripped 5 bases from V and 1 base from J, with 11 bases between. Germline V gene lookup returns CDR1 MNHEY and CDR2 SVGAGI. DNA for the CDR3: TGTGCCAGCAGTAACCCGAGGATCCAAGAGACCCAGTACTTC. Translated, it gives CASSNPRIQETQYF.

The J gene is TRBJ2-7, the V gene TRBV18; 13 bases line up with TRBD2. CDR3 length: 18 residues. J was trimmed by 3 bases and V by 4 bases; bases with no gene match: 12. Per the germline V gene, CDR1 is KGHSH and CDR2 is LQKENI. Here the CDR3 reads CASSRGLAGTKGGYEQYF. The CDR3 DNA sequence: TGTGCCAGCTCACGGGGACTAGCGGGGACGAAGGGTGGCTACGAGCAGTACTTC.

Points on this clonotype: This may come from a read error, since a much larger clone is one base off. V gene TRBV5-5 combines with J gene TRBJ2-2; D uncertain. CDR3 length: 13 amino acids. Per the germline V gene, CDR1 is SGHKS and CDR2 is YYEKEE (reference sequence). CDR3 loop: CSSSSTLTGELFF. CDR3 DNA: TGTTCCAGCAGCTCAACCCTCACCGGGGAGCTGTTTTTT.

This clonotype was seen many times. J is TRBJ1-1 and V is TRBV6-2 or TRBV6-3, with D hard to call. V was cut by 4 bases and J by 5 bases, with 8 bases left in between. This CDR3 has 12 amino acids. Germline CDR1 MNHEY, CDR2 SVGEGT. CDR3 nucleotides: TGTGCCAGCAGTTTTGAGCTGACTGAAGCTTTCTTT. This codes for CASSFELTEAFF.

This clonotype was found many times. This rearrangement joins TRBV18 to TRBJ2-6; the match to TRBD1 covers 7 bases. The CDR3 runs to 14 residues. Germline loops: CDR1 KGHSH, CDR2 LQKENI. Unmatched junction bases numbered 4, after V lost 5 bases and J lost 6 bases. CDR3 in DNA: TGTGCCAGCTCATTCGACAGGGTGGCCAACGTCCTGACTTTC. It specifies CASSFDRVANVLTF.